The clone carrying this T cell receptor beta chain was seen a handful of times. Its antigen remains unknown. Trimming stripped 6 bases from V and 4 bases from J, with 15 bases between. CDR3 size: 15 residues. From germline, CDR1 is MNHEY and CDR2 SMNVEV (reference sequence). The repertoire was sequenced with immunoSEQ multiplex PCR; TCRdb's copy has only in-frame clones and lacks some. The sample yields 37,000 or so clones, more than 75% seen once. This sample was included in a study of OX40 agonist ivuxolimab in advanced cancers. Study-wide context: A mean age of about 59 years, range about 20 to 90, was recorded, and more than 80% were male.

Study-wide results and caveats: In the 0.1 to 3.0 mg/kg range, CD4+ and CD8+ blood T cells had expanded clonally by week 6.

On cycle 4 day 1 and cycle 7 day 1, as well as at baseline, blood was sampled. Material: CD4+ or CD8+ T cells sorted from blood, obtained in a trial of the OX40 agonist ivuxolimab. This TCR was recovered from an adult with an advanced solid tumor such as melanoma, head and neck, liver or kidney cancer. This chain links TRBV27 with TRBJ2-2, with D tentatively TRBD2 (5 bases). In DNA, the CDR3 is TGTGCCAGCAGGCCCCTAGCTGGGAGCACCGGGGAGCTGTTTTTT. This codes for CASRPLAGSTGELFF.